The 26 T cell receptor beta chains listed next were all sequenced from one sample in a study of T cell responses to AZD1222 COVID-19 vaccine. Using immunoSEQ multiplex PCR, the repertoire was profiled, and TCRdb retains in-frame clones only, with some absent. Altogether some 100,000 clones are present, around 90% being singletons, with the ten largest covering approximately 15%. The sample here was peripheral blood, taken on day 0 of AZD1222 vaccination. The receptors shown here come from an adult in good health.

The chain recombines TRBV9 with TRBJ1-1; D unresolved. The CDR3 is made up of 14 amino acids. Germline V gene data show CDR1 as SGDLS and CDR2 as YYNGEE. Trimming removed 4 bases from V and 9 bases from J, with 19 bases in between. DNA for the CDR3: TGTGCCAGCAGCTCACACACGGCGAGGGCTAAAGCTTTCTTT. Translating it yields CASSSHTARAKAFF.

This chain connects TRBV3-1 (or the pseudogene TRBV3-2) to TRBJ1-2; 7 nucleotides agree with TRBD1. Germline V gives CDR1 LGHDT, CDR2 YNNKEL (reference sequence). V lost 2 bases to trimming and J lost 2 bases; unmatched junction nucleotides: 2. CDR3 length: 14 residues. The CDR3: CASSQTTGNYGYTF. The CDR3 bases are TGTGCCAGCAGCCAAACGACAGGGAACTATGGCTACACCTTC.

V usage is TRBV11-3 and J usage is TRBJ2-1, with TRBD2 matching over 10 bases. With V trimmed by 1 base and J by 7 bases, 7 bases remained unmatched. CDR1 and CDR2 from the germline V gene are SGHNT and YENEEA. This CDR3 comprises 16 residues. The CDR3 region has the DNA TGTGCCAGCAGCTTAGGGGCTAGCGGGAGCACAAATGAGCAGTTCTTC. Amino acid sequence: CASSLGASGSTNEQFF.

This chain joins TRBV27 and TRBJ2-5; tentatively, D is TRBD1 or TRBD2 (5 bases each). The CDR3 loop spans 15 amino acids. V lost 10 bases to trimming and J lost 0 bases, with 18 bases between them. Per germline, CDR1 MNHEY and CDR2 SMNVEV (reference sequence). For the CDR3, the DNA is TGTGCCACCGGGACCCCAGGGCAGTACCAAGAGACCCAGTACTTC. Its translation is CATGTPGQYQETQYF.

The rearrangement joins TRBV5-4 to TRBJ2-7, with 8 bases fitting TRBD1. The CDR3 contains 15 residues. Germline CDR1 reads SGHNT; CDR2 reads YYREEE (reference sequence). With V trimmed by 0 bases and J by 2 bases, 4 bases remained unmatched. For the CDR3, the DNA is TGTGCCAGCAGCTTGGGTCAGGGGGCGGCCTACGAGCAGTACTTC. The encoded protein is CASSLGQGAAYEQYF.

This clone was found a few times. The chain couples TRBV28 to TRBJ1-5; the D is unclear. This CDR3 is 12 amino acids long. Germline V gene data show CDR1 as MDHEN and CDR2 as SYDVKM. The V end was cut by 2 bases, the J end by 8 bases, with 7 bases between. The chain's CDR3 is CASSLEFKPQHF. In nucleotides, the CDR3 is TGTGCCAGCAGTTTAGAGTTTAAGCCCCAGCATTTT.

The chain recombines TRBV3-1 (or the pseudogene TRBV3-2) with TRBJ1-2, with 7 bases matching TRBD1. The CDR3 consists of 15 residues. The germline V gene encodes CDR1 LGHDT and CDR2 YNNKEL (reference sequence). Trimming at V came to 4 bases and at J to 4 bases, leaving 9 bases not matched to a gene. CDR3 DNA sequence: TGTGCCAGCAGCCGGCCGGGACAGTCTTTCTATGGCTACACCTTC. Translating it yields CASSRPGQSFYGYTF.

V is TRBV5-6 and J is TRBJ2-5; no clear D. The CDR3 covers 13 residues. V gave up 1 base and J gave up 6 bases, with 10 bases separating them. CDR1 is SGHDT and CDR2 is YYEEEE in the germline V gene. CDR3 residues: CASSLSGGKTQYF. The CDR3 DNA follows: TGTGCCAGCAGCTTGTCTGGCGGAAAGACCCAGTACTTC. The full variable domain, its missing parts supplied by reference TRBV5-6 and TRBJ2-5, is DAGVTQSPTHLIKTRGQQVTLRCSPKSGHDTVSWYQQALGQGPQFIFQYYEEEERQRGNFPDRFSGHQFPNYSSELNVNALLLGDSALYLCASSLSGGKTQYFGPGTRLLVL.

The V and J genes are TRBV30 and TRBJ1-3; D remains unclear. This CDR3 spans 12 amino acids. Trimming pared 7 bases from V and 4 bases from J, leaving 11 bases between. The germline V gene has CDR1 GTSNPN and CDR2 SVGIG (reference sequence). This chain's CDR3 is CASRTPGNTIYF. Written as DNA, the CDR3 is TGTGCCTCCCGAACCCCAGGAAACACCATATATTTT.

J is TRBJ1-3 and V is TRBV5-1, with 9 bases aligning to TRBD1. The CDR3 runs 16 residues. The germline CDR1 and CDR2 sequences are SGHRS and YFSETQ. Trimming took 0 bases from V and 3 from J; bases not matched to a gene: 4. The CDR3 DNA sequence: TGCGCCAGCAGCTTGGCCGGGACAGGGTATGGAAACACCATATATTTT. Encoded protein: CASSLAGTGYGNTIYF.

CDR3 nucleotide sequence: TGTGCCAGCAGCCCGTCGATCAATCAGCCCCAGCATTTT. This gives the protein CASSPSINQPQHF. The rearrangement links TRBV7-9 to TRBJ1-5; D gene ambiguous. The CDR3 runs 13 residues. The germline V gene encodes CDR1 SEHNR and CDR2 FQNEAQ (reference sequence). V gave up 5 bases and J gave up 3 bases, with 8 bases separating them.

The V gene is TRBV5-1, the J gene TRBJ1-1; 7 bases map to TRBD1. This CDR3 contains 15 residues. Losses at the gene ends were 4 bases for V and 5 bases for J; bases not matched to a gene: 11. Looked up from germline, CDR1 is SGHRS and CDR2 is YFSETQ. The CDR3 here is CASSPWTGSRTEAFF. For the CDR3, the DNA is TGCGCCAGCAGCCCTTGGACAGGAAGTCGAACTGAAGCTTTCTTT.

V gene TRBV9 combines with J gene TRBJ2-2; 10 bases are shared with TRBD2. The CDR3 extends over 17 amino acids. J lost 6 bases, V lost 1 base, and 9 bases had no gene match. Germline CDR1 reads SGDLS; CDR2 reads YYNGEE. The CDR3: CASSVYAGTSEAGELFF. The CDR3 DNA is TGTGCCAGCAGCGTATACGCCGGGACTAGCGAGGCCGGGGAGCTGTTTTTT.

The rearrangement joins TRBV19 to TRBJ1-1; TRBD1 is a possible D gene (5 bases). Germline V lookup: CDR1 LNHDA, CDR2 SQIVND (reference sequence). The CDR3 has 14 residues. V was trimmed by 6 bases and J by 1 base, leaving 12 bases between them. CDR3 residues: CASSREWPNTEAFF. DNA of the CDR3: TGTGCCAGTAGCAGGGAGTGGCCGAACACTGAAGCTTTCTTT.

This sequence joins TRBV13 and TRBJ1-1; D is ambiguous. With 0 bases removed from V and 0 bases from J, the gap between germline ends came to 5 bases. Germline V gene data show CDR1 as PRHDT and CDR2 as FYEKMQ (reference sequence). CDR3 size: 14 residues. CDR3 in amino acids: CASSLGQLNTEAFF. The CDR3 bases are TGTGCCAGCAGCTTAGGGCAGTTGAACACTGAAGCTTTCTTT.

This chain joins TRBV28 and TRBJ1-6; D may be TRBD1 (5 bases). The CDR3 extends over 14 amino acids. V dropped 6 bases and J dropped 4 bases, with 10 bases sitting between them. Germline CDR1 MDHEN, CDR2 SYDVKM. The CDR3 DNA reads as TGTGCCAGCAGCCCGGACAATTATAATTCACCCCTCCACTTT. Translated, it gives CASSPDNYNSPLHF.

This clone came up a few times. The CDR3 protein is CASSRGQGAVDEQYF. The CDR3 nucleotides are TGCGCCAGCAGCCGAGGACAGGGGGCGGTGGACGAGCAGTACTTC. The V call is TRBV5-1, the J call TRBJ2-7; TRBD1 aligns across 11 bases. Germline CDR1 SGHRS, CDR2 YFSETQ. CDR3 length: 15 residues. J lost 5 bases, V lost 4 bases, and 8 bases had no gene match.

The J gene is TRBJ1-5, the V gene TRBV19; perhaps TRBD1 as D (6 bases). The CDR3 is 17 amino acids. Trimming took 6 bases from V and 4 from J, leaving 22 bases between them. Looked up from germline, CDR1 is LNHDA and CDR2 is SQIVND (reference sequence). The CDR3 loop is CASRGRGTPRRNQPQHF. CDR3 bases: TGTGCCAGTAGGGGGAGGGGGACTCCTCGGAGAAATCAGCCCCAGCATTTT. The whole variable domain, remainder taken from reference TRBV19 and TRBJ1-5, is DGGITQSPKYLFRKEGQNVTLSCEQNLNHDAMYWYRQDPGQGLRLIYYSQIVNDFQKGDIAEGYSVSREKKESFPLTVTSAQKNPTAFYLCASRGRGTPRRNQPQHFGDGTRLSIL.

This clone appeared a single time. The chain has TRBV5-1 and TRBJ1-6; a weak D match, TRBD1 (6 bases). Germline V gene sequence: CDR1 SGHRS, CDR2 YFSETQ. The V and J ends lost 4 bases and 9 bases respectively, with 20 bases between them. CDR3 length equals 16 residues. This chain's CDR3 is CASSSTPGQVLSPLHF. For the CDR3, the DNA is TGCGCCAGCAGCAGTACGCCGGGACAAGTACTTTCACCCCTCCACTTT. The complete variable domain, with remaining parts taken from reference TRBV5-1 and TRBJ1-6, reads KAGVTQTPRYLIKTRGQQVTLSCSPISGHRSVSWYQQTPGQGLQFLFEYFSETQRNKGNFPGRFSGRQFSNSRSEMNVSTLELGDSALYLCASSSTPGQVLSPLHFGNGTRLTVT.

This chain connects TRBV11-1 to TRBJ2-3; 10 bases are a match to TRBD2. Germline trimming cut 5 bases from V and 5 bases from J; bases unmatched to any gene: 10. Germline lookup yields CDR1 SGHAT and CDR2 FQDESV (reference sequence). The CDR3 contains 16 residues. The CDR3, as DNA: TGTGCCAGCAGCCCCCGGGCTAGCGGGAGTGGAGATACGCAGTATTTT. Protein sequence: CASSPRASGSGDTQYF.

The sample holds a few counts of this clone. The chain carries TRBV7-9 and TRBJ2-7; 11 nucleotides line up with TRBD2. V shed 3 bases and J 4 bases; nucleotides not matched to a gene: 8. CDR1 SEHNR and CDR2 FQNEAQ come from the germline V gene (reference sequence). This CDR3 contains 16 residues. The DNA of the CDR3 is TGTGCCAGCAGCTTCCTTATAGCGGGAGGGCCTTACGAGCAGTACTTC. Residues: CASSFLIAGGPYEQYF.

This clone was counted once. The chain links TRBV28 to TRBJ1-5; TRBD1 might be the D (5 bases). Germline V gene data show CDR1 as MDHEN and CDR2 as SYDVKM. V was shortened by 7 bases and J by 6 bases, with 16 bases between the two germline ends. The CDR3 extends over 14 amino acids. CDR3 bases: TGTGCCAGCACTAGTGCGGGGGGTCTTCAGCCCCAGCATTTT. This gives the protein CASTSAGGLQPQHF.

The V call is TRBV15, the J call TRBJ1-2, with TRBD1 matching 8 bases. Trimming cost V 0 bases and J 4 bases; bases outside gene matches: 10. The germline V gene encodes CDR1 LNHNV and CDR2 YYDKDF (reference sequence). The CDR3 runs to 17 residues. The DNA of the CDR3 is TGTGCCACCAGCAGAGATTTGACAGGGGAAGGAGGCTATGGCTACACCTTC. As protein: CATSRDLTGEGGYGYTF.

The gene calls are TRBV19 and TRBJ2-1; D remains ambiguous. The CDR3 sequence is 14 residues long. Germline V gene data show CDR1 as LNHDA and CDR2 as SQIVND (reference sequence). Trimming took off 5 bases at V and 3 bases at J, with 11 bases between the two ends. In nucleotides, the CDR3 is TGTGCCAGTAGTCCGCCTACCCTCTACAATGAGCAGTTCTTC. Protein: CASSPPTLYNEQFF.

The chain combines TRBV7-9 with TRBJ1-4; D not resolved. Trimming shortened V by 3 bases and J by 5 bases, and 22 bases separated the two germline ends. The CDR3 consists of 18 residues. The V gene's germline CDR1 is SEHNR and CDR2 FQNEAQ (reference sequence). CDR3 region: CASSFLAASYLENEKLFF. For the CDR3, the DNA is TGTGCCAGCAGCTTTTTGGCAGCGAGCTATCTAGAAAATGAAAAACTGTTTTTT.

This chain joins TRBV5-4 and TRBJ1-2, with D tentatively TRBD1 (5 bases). Germline loops: CDR1 SGHNT, CDR2 YYREEE (reference sequence). The germline V and J ends were trimmed by 5 bases and 4 bases, with 15 bases remaining between them. This CDR3 is built from 14 residues. DNA for the CDR3: TGTGCCAGCAGGGGACGGGGATCTGGCTATGGCTACACCTTC. Protein: CASRGRGSGYGYTF.